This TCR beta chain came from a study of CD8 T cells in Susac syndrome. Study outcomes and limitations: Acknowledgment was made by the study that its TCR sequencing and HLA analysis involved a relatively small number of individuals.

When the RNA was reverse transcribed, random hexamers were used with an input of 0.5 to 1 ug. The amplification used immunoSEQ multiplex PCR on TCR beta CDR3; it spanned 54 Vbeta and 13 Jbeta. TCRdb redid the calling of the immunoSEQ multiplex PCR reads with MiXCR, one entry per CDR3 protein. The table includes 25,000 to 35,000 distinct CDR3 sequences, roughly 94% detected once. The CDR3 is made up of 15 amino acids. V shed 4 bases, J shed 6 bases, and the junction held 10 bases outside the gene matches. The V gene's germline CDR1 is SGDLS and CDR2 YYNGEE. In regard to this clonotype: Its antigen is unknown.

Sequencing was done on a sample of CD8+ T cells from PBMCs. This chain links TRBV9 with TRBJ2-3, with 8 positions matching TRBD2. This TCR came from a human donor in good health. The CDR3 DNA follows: TGTGCCAGCAGCCCCACCTCGGGAGGGGTGGATACGCAGTATTTT. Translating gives CASSPTSGGVDTQYF.